This section outlines one TCR beta chain sequence together with its context. The entry originates in a study of blood T cell repertoires in COVID-19. In the study overall: There were acute and convalescent COVID-19 samples, and they came from the United States, Italy and Spain.

CDR1 and CDR2 (germline): SQVTM, ANQGSEA. Trimming took off 1 base at V and 8 bases at J, with 15 bases between the two ends. The CDR3 extends over 14 amino acids. Per the study methods: Counts of nucleated cells, estimated from reference gene primer amplification, were obtained. Method: immunoSEQ multiplex PCR; TCRdb's copy keeps in-frame clones and lacks some. From that table come the V and J calls and clone size; the DNA was used to work out D and trimming. The table lists more than 85,000 clones, roughly four fifths of them singletons, with about 15% in the top ten. What was sequenced was peripheral blood. The receptor was isolated from a woman in her sixties or seventies with acute or convalescent COVID-19. The chain combines TRBV29-1 with TRBJ2-1; a possible D gene is TRBD2 (6 bases). The CDR3 DNA reads TGCAGCGTTGAAGGGACGCCAGGAGGGGATGAGCAGTTCTTC. Protein: CSVEGTPGGDEQFF.